This T cell receptor beta chain appears in the sequencing data of a study of cytomegalovirus exposure and HLA in healthy donors. The PCR used 60 Vbeta and 13 Jbeta primers. In the original workflow: Approximately 11 million of the approximately 80 million unique TCR beta chains counted in a later analysis were shared. The protocol was immunoSEQ multiplex PCR, while the TCRdb copy is restricted to in-frame clones and leaves out a portion. D and trimming come from the DNA, and the V and J calls and clone size come from that table. Of under 250,000 clones in the sample, just under 80% were seen once. The CDR3 loop spans 15 amino acids. Germline V gives CDR1 SEHNR, CDR2 FQNEAQ (reference sequence). The V end was cut by 4 bases, the J end by 2 bases, with 12 bases between. A note on this clone: Its antigen is not identified.

Overall study results and limits: A later analysis by the authors found several of the most significant clusters apparently linked to common viral pathogens.

This receptor was identified in a boy between 10 and 17 years old in good health and CMV-seronegative. The rearrangement joins TRBV7-9 to TRBJ2-1; maybe TRBD1 (5 bases). The specimen was PBMCs. In DNA form, the CDR3 reads TGTGCCAGCAGCTACGCGCGGACAACCTACAATGAGCAGTTCTTC. It specifies CASSYARTTYNEQFF.